This T cell receptor beta chain was recorded in a study of blood T cell repertoires in COVID-19. The germline V gene has CDR1 MNHEY and CDR2 SVGAGI. The CDR3 extends over 14 amino acids. With V trimmed by 2 bases and J by 2 bases, 2 bases remained unmatched. TCRdb's copy holds only in-frame clones and misses some; the assay was immunoSEQ multiplex PCR. The sample records roughly 70,000 clones, about 80% being singletons. The V and J genes are TRBV6-5 and TRBJ2-7; 8 bases map to TRBD2. The sequencing input was peripheral blood. This TCR came from a woman in her 70s with acute or convalescent COVID-19. CDR3 DNA sequence: TGTGCCAGCAGTTACGGGACTAGGGCCTACGAGCAGTACTTC. Amino acids: CASSYGTRAYEQYF.